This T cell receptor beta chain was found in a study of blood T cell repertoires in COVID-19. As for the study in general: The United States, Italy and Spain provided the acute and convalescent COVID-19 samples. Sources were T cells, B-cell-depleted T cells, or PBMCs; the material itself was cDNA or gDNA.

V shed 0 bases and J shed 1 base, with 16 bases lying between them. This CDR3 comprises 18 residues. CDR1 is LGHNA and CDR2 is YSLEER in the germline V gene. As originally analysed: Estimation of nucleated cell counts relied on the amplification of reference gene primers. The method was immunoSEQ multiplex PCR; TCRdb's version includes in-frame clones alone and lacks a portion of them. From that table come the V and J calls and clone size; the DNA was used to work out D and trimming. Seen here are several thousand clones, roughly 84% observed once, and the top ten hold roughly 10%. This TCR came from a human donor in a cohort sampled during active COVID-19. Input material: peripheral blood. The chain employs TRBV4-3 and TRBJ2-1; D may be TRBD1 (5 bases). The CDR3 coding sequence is TGCGCCAGCAGCCAAGAGGGCCCTAGGGGATTTTCCTACAATGAGCAGTTCTTC. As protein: CASSQEGPRGFSYNEQFF.